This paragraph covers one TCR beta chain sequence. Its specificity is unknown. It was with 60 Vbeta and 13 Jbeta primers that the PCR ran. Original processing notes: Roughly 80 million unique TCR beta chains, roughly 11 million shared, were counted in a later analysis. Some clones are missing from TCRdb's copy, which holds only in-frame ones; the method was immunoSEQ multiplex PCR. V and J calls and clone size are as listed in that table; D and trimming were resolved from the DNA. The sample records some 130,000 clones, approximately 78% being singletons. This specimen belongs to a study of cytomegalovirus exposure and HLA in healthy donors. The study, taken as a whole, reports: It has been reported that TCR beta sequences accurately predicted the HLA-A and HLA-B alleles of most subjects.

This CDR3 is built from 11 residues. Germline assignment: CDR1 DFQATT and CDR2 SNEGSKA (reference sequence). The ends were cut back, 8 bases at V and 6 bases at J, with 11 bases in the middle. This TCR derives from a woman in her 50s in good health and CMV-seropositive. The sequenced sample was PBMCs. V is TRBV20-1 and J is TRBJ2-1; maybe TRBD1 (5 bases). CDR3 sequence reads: CSMDKFNEQFF. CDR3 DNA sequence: TGCAGTATGGACAAGTTCAATGAGCAGTTCTTC.